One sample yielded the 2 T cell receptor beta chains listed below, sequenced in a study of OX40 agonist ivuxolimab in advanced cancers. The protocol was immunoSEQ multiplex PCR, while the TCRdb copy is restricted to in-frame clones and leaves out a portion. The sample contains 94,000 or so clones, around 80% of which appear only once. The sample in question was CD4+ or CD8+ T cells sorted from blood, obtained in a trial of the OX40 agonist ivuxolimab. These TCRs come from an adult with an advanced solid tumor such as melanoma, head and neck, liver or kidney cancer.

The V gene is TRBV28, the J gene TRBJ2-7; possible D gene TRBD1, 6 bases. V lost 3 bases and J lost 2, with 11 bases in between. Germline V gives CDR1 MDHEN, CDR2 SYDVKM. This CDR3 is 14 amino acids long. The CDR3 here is CASSFAQGTYEQYF. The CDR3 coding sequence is TGTGCCAGCAGTTTCGCCCAGGGGACCTACGAGCAGTACTTC. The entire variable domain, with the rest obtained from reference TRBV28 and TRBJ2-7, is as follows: DVKVTQSSRYLVKRTGEKVFLECVQDMDHENMFWYRQDPGLGLRLIYFSYDVKMKEKGDIPEGYSVSREKKERFSLILESASTNQTSMYLCASSFAQGTYEQYFGPGTRLTVT.

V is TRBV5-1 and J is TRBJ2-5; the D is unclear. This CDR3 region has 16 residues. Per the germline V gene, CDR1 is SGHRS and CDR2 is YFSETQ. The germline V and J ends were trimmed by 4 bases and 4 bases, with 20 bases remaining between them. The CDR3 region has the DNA TGCGCCAGCAGCCCGGACCCACGCAAACCCGGAGAGACCCAGTACTTC. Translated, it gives CASSPDPRKPGETQYF.